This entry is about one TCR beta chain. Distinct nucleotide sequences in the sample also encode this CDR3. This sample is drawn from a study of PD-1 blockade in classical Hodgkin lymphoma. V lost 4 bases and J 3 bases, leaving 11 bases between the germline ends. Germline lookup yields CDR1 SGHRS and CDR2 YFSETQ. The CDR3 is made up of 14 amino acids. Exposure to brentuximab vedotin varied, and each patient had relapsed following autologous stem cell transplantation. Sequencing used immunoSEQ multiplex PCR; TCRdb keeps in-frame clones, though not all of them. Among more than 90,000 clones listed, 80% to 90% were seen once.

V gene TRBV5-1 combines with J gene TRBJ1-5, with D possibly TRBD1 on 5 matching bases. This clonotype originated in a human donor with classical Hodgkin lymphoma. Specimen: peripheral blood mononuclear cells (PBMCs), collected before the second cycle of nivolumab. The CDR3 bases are TGCGCCAGCAGCCTAGCCGGGACCAATCAGCCCCAGCATTTT. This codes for CASSLAGTNQPQHF. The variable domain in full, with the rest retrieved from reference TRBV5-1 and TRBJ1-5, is KAGVTQTPRYLIKTRGQQVTLSCSPISGHRSVSWYQQTPGQGLQFLFEYFSETQRNKGNFPGRFSGRQFSNSRSEMNVSTLELGDSALYLCASSLAGTNQPQHFGDGTRLSIL.